The source of this TCR beta chain is a study of control samples from healthy donors and cancer patients. The assay was immunoSEQ multiplex PCR, and TCRdb's table has in-frame clones only and misses some. The sample contains about 160,000 clones, approximately 96% of which appear only once. Trimming pared 3 bases from V and 5 bases from J, leaving 10 bases between. The CDR3 length is 13 residues. The chain recombines TRBV12-3 or TRBV12-4 with TRBJ2-5; D is perhaps TRBD2 (5 bases). The clonotype comes from a woman in her 40s in good health. The sequencing sample was made of blood. Written as DNA, the CDR3 is TGTGCCAGCAGTTTGAGGGTGAGGGAGACCCAGTACTTC. It is translated as CASSLRVRETQYF.